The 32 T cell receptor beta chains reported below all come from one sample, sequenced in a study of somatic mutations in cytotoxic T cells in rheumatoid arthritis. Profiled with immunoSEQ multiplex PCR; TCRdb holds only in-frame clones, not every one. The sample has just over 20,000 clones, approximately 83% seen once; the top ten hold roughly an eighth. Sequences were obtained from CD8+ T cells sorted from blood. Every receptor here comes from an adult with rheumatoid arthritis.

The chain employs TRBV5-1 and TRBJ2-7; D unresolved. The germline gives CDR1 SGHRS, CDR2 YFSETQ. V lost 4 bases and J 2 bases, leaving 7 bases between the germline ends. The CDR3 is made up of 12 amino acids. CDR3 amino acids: CASSPDTYEQYF. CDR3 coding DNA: TGCGCCAGCAGCCCTGACACCTACGAGCAGTACTTC.

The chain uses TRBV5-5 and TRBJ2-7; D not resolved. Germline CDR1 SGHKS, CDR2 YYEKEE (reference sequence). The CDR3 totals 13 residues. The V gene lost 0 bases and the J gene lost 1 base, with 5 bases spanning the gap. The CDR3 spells CASSLDLSYEQYV. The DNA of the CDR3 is TGTGCCAGCAGCTTGGACCTGTCCTACGAGCAGTACGTC.

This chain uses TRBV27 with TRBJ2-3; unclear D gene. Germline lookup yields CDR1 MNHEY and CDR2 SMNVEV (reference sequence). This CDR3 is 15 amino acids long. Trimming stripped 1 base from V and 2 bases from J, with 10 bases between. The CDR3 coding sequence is TGTGCCAGCAGTTTATTCTATCCCCCCACAGATACGCAGTATTTT. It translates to CASSLFYPPTDTQYF.

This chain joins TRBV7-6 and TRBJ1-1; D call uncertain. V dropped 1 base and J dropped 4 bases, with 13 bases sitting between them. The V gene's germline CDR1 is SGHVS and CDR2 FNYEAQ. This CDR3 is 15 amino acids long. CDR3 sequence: CASSLGLAGVTEAFF. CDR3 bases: TGTGCCAGCAGCTTAGGACTCGCGGGAGTCACTGAAGCTTTCTTT.

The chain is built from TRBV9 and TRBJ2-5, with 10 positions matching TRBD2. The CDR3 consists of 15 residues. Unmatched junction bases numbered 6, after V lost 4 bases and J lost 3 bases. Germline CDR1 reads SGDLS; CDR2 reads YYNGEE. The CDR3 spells CASSPGLASEETQYF. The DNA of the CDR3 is TGTGCCAGCAGCCCGGGACTAGCGTCCGAAGAGACCCAGTACTTC.

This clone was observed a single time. The CDR3 DNA reads TGTGCCAGCACCAATACTGGCACAGATACGCAGTATTTT. This gives the protein CASTNTGTDTQYF. The chain recombines TRBV7-9 with TRBJ2-3, with no clear D. Germline values: CDR1 SEHNR, CDR2 FQNEAQ (reference sequence). The CDR3 sequence is 13 residues long. V was shortened by 7 bases and J by 1 base, with 9 bases between the two germline ends.

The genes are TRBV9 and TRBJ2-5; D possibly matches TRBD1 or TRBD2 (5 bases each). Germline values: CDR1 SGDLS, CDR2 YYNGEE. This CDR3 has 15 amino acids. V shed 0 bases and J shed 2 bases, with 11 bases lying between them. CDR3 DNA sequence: TGTGCCAGCAGCGTAGCCGGGGCCAAGCAAGAGACCCAGTACTTC. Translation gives CASSVAGAKQETQYF.

CDR3 region: CASSDGGAGDTQYF. The DNA for the CDR3 is TGTGCCAGCAGTGACGGGGGGGCGGGAGATACGCAGTATTTT. The rearrangement joins TRBV2 to TRBJ2-3; 8 positions agree with TRBD2. Germline-derived CDR1 and CDR2 are SNHLY and FYNNEI. The CDR3 extends over 14 amino acids. The V gene end was trimmed by 3 bases and the J gene end by 5 bases; junction bases not matched to a gene: 4. The full variable domain, completed using reference TRBV2 and TRBJ2-3, is EPEVTQTPSHQVTQMGQEVILRCVPISNHLYFYWYRQILGQKVEFLVSFYNNEISEKSEIFDDQFSVERPDGSNFTLKIRSTKLEDSAMYFCASSDGGAGDTQYFGPGTRLTVL.

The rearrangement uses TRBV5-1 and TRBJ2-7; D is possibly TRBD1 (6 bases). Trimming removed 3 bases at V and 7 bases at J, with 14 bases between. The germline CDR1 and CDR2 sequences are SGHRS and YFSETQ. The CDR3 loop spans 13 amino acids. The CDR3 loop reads CASSWGGGREQYV. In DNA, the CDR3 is TGCGCCAGCAGCTGGGGTGGGGGCCGGGAGCAGTACGTC.

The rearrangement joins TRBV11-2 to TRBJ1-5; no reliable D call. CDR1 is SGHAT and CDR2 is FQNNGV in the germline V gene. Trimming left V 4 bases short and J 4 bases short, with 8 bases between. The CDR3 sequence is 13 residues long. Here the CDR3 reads CASSYGRNQPQHF. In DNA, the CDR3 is TGTGCCAGCAGCTACGGGCGAAATCAGCCCCAGCATTTT.

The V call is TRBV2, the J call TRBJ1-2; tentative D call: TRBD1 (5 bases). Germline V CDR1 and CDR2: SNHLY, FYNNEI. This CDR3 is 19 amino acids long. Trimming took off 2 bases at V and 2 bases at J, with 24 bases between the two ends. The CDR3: CASSEKWRGLGVSNYGYTF. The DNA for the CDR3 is TGTGCCAGCAGTGAAAAATGGAGGGGCTTGGGGGTTAGCAACTATGGCTACACCTTC.

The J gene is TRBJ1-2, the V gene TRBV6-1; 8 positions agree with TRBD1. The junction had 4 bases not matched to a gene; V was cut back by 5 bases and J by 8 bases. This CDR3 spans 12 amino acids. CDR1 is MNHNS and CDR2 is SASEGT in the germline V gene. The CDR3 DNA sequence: TGTGCCAGCAGTCCTCGGACAGGGGGCTACACCTTC. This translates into CASSPRTGGYTF.

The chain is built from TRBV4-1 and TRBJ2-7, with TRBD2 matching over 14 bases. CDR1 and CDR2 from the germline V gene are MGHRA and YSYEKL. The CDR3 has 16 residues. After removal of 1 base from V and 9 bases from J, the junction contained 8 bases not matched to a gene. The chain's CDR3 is CASSQGPGLAGDVQYF. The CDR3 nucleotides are TGCGCCAGCAGCCAAGGACCGGGACTAGCGGGAGACGTGCAGTACTTC.

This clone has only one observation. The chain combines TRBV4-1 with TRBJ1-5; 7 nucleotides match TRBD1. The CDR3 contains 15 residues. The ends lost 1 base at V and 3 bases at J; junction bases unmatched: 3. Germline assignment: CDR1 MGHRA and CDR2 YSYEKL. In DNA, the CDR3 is TGCGCCAGCAGCCAAGCTCAGGGGGACAATCAGCCCCAGCATTTT. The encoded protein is CASSQAQGDNQPQHF.

For the CDR3, the DNA is TGTGCCTCGGGACAGGGGGCGCATGAGCAGTTCTTC. It codes for CASGQGAHEQFF. The chain links TRBV5-6 to TRBJ2-1; TRBD1 matches at 12 bases. The CDR3 covers 12 residues. Trimming cost V 10 bases and J 8 bases; bases outside gene matches: 4. CDR1 and CDR2 from the germline V gene are SGHDT and YYEEEE.

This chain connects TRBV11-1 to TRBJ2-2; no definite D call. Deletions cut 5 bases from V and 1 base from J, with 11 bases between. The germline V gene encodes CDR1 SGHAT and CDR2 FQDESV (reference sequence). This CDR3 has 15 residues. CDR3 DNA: TGTGCCAGCAGCCCGGCGCGCGGGAACACCGGGGAGCTGTTTTTT. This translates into CASSPARGNTGELFF.

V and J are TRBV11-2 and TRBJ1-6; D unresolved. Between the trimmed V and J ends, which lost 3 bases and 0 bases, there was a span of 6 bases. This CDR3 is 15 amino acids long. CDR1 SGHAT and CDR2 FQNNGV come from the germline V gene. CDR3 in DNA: TGTGCCAGCAGCTTCGGGTTCTCCTATAATTCACCCCTCCACTTT. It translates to CASSFGFSYNSPLHF.

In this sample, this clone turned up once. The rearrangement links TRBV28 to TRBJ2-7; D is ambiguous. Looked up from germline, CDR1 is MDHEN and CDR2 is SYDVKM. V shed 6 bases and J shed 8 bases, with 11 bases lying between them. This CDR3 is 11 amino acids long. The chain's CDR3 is CASSTPMQQYF. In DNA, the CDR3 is TGTGCCAGCAGCACCCCGATGCAGCAGTACTTC.

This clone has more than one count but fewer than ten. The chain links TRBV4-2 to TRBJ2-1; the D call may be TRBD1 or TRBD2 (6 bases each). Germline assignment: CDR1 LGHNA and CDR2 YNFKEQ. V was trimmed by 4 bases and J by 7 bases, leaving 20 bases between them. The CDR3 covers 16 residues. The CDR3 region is CASSPQTGAIINEQFF. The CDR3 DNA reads TGTGCCAGCAGCCCCCAAACGGGGGCCATTATTAATGAGCAGTTCTTC.

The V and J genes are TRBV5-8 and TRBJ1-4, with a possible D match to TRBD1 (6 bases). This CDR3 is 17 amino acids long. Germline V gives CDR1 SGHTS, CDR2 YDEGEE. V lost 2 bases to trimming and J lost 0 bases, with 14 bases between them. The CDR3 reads CASSFSLGAATNEKLFF. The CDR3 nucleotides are TGTGCCAGCAGCTTTAGTCTGGGGGCCGCAACTAATGAAAAACTGTTTTTT. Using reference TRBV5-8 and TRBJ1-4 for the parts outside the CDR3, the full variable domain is EAGVTQSPTHLIKTRGQQATLRCSPISGHTSVYWYQQALGLGLQFLLWYDEGEERNRGNFPPRFSGRQFPNYSSELNVNALELEDSALYLCASSFSLGAATNEKLFFGSGTQLSVL.

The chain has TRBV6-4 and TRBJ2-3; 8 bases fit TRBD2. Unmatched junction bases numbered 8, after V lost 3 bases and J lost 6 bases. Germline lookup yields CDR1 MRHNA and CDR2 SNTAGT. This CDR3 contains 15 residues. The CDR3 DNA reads TGTGCCAGCAGTGAAAGCGGGAGTGGGAGTGATACGCAGTATTTT. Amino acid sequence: CASSESGSGSDTQYF.

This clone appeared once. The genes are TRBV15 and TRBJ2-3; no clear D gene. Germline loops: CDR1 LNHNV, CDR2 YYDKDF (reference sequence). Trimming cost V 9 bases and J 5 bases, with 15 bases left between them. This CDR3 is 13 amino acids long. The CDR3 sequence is CATHAQYGDTQYF. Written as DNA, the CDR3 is TGTGCCACTCACGCCCAATATGGAGATACGCAGTATTTT.

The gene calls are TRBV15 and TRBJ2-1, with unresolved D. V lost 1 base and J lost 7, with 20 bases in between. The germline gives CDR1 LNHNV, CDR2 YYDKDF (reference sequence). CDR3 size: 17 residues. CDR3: CATSRAVGGIGENEQFF. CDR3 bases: TGTGCCACCAGCAGAGCGGTGGGTGGGATAGGAGAGAATGAGCAGTTCTTC.

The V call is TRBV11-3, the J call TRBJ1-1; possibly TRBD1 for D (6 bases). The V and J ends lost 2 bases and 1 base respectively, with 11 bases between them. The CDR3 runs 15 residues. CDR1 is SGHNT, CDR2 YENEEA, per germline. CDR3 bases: TGTGCCAGCAGCTTAAGGGGGGAAACGAACACTGAAGCTTTCTTT. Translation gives CASSLRGETNTEAFF.

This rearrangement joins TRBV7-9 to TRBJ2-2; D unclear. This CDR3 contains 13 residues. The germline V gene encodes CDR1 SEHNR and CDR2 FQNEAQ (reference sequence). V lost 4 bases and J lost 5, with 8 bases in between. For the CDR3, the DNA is TGTGCCAGCAGCTCCGTGGGGACCGGGGAGCTGTTTTTT. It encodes CASSSVGTGELFF.

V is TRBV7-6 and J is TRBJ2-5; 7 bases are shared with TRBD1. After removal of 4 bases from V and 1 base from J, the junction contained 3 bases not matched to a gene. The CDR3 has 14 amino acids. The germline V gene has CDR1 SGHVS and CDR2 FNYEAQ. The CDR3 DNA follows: TGTGCCAGCAGCTCTAGGACAGGCCAAGAGACCCAGTACTTC. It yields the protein CASSSRTGQETQYF. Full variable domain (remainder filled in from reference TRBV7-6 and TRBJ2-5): GAGVSQSPRYKVTKRGQDVALRCDPISGHVSLYWYRQALGQGPEFLTYFNYEAQQDKSGLPNDRFSAERPEGSISTLTIQRTEQRDSAMYRCASSSRTGQETQYFGPGTRLLVL.

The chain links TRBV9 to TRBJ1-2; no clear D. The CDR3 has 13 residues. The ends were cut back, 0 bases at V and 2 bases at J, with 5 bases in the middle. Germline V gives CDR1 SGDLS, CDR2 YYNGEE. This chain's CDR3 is CASSVEENYGYTF. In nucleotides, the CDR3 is TGTGCCAGCAGCGTAGAGGAAAACTATGGCTACACCTTC.

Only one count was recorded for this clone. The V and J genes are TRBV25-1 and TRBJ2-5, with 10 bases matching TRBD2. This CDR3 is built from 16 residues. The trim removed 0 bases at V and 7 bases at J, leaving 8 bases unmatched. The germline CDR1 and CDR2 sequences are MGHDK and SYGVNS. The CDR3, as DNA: TGTGCCAGCAGTGAATATCCCAGCGGGAGGGCCCTGACCCAGTACTTC. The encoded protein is CASSEYPSGRALTQYF.

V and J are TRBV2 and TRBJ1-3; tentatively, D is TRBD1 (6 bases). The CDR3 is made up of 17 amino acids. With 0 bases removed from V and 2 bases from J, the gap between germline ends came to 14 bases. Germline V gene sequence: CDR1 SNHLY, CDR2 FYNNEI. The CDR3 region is CASSEALRGAAGNTIYF. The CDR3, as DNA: TGTGCCAGCAGTGAAGCGCTTCGGGGGGCGGCTGGAAACACCATATATTTT.

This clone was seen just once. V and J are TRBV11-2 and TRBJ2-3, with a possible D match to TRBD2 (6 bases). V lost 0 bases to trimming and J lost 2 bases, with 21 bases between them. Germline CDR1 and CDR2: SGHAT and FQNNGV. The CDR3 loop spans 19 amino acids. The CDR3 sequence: CASSLDRVLPSATTDTQYF. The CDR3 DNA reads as TGTGCCAGCAGCTTAGATAGGGTACTGCCTAGCGCCACCACAGATACGCAGTATTTT.

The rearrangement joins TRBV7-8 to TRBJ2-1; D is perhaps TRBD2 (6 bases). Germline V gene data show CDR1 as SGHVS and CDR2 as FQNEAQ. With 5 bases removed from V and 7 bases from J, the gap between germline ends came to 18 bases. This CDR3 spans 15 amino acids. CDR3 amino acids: CASSPIGGSWNEQFF. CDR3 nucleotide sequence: TGTGCCAGCAGCCCCATTGGGGGGAGTTGGAATGAGCAGTTCTTC.

CDR3: CASSYHSGGYTF. CDR3 DNA sequence: TGTGCCAGCAGTTACCACTCGGGGGGCTACACCTTC. The chain couples TRBV6-6 to TRBJ1-2; the D is unclear. V was trimmed by 2 bases and J by 8 bases, leaving 9 bases between them. Germline V lookup: CDR1 MNHNY, CDR2 SVGAGI (reference sequence). The length of the CDR3 is 12 residues.